These 16 T cell receptor beta chains were sequenced from one sample in a study of cytomegalovirus exposure and HLA in healthy donors (dated by TCRdb to 2016 to 2017). Library preparation used the immunoSEQ multiplex PCR assay. A mixture of 60 forward primers for TCR Vbeta segments and 13 reverse primers for TCR Jbeta segments was used in the multiplex PCR. Held by TCRdb, this immuneACCESS table contains in-frame sequences only and omits some clones. Under half of the omission traces to an unresolved V gene where checked; the cause of the rest is unknown. Here the sample has roughly 150,000 clones; approximately 80% occur a single time. The top ten constitute under 8% of the sample. The sample consisted of PBMCs. These receptors originate from a woman aged 45-65 years in good health and CMV-seropositive.

On this clone itself: A junction end diverges from the germline sequence, so it may reflect a read error. The CDR3 reads CASSLLGTEGYNEQLF. In DNA, the CDR3 is TGTGCCAGCAGCTTGTTAGGGACAGAGGGCTACAATGAGCAGCTCTTC. The chain has TRBV5-6 and TRBJ2-1, with 7 bases lining up with TRBD1. Germline loops: CDR1 SGHDT, CDR2 YYEEEE. This CDR3 contains 16 residues.

The genes are TRBV27 and TRBJ2-5; TRBD2 is a possible D gene (5 bases). The better agreement between TRBJ2-7 and the DNA end casts doubt on the J call. The CDR3 is 14 residues long. Germline-derived CDR1 and CDR2 are MNHEY and SMNVEV (reference sequence). CDR3 nucleotide sequence: TGTGCCAGCAGTTACGGACTGCCCCCCTACGAGCAGTACTTC. Protein: CASSYGLPPYEQYF.

The rearrangement links TRBV7-3 to TRBJ2-2; possibly TRBD2 for D (6 bases). Germline CDR1 and CDR2: SGHTA and FQGTGA. The V and J ends lost 5 bases and 3 bases respectively, with 19 bases between them. The CDR3 totals 17 residues. This CDR3 reads CASSQGTDGTHTGELFF. In DNA, the CDR3 is TGTGCCAGCAGCCAAGGGACTGACGGGACCCACACCGGGGAGCTGTTTTTT.

The chain joins TRBV5-4 to TRBJ2-7; TRBD2 matches 7 bases. Germline V gene lookup returns CDR1 SGHNT and CDR2 YYREEE (reference sequence). The CDR3 is 15 amino acids. V shed 4 bases and J 4 bases; nucleotides not matched to a gene: 11. The CDR3 nucleotides are TGTGCCAGCAGCCCTGACCCTAGCGGTTGGTACGAGCAGTACTTC. This gives the protein CASSPDPSGWYEQYF.

The chain couples TRBV7-2 to TRBJ2-2; D is possibly TRBD1 (6 bases). There are 14 residues in the CDR3. Germline CDR1 SGHTA, CDR2 FQGNSA. V lost 6 bases to trimming and J lost 4 bases, with 12 bases between them. The CDR3 loop reads CASRITGTTGELFF. The CDR3 DNA reads as TGTGCCAGCAGGATAACAGGGACCACCGGGGAGCTGTTTTTT.

V is TRBV11-2 and J is TRBJ2-2, with 9 bases aligning to TRBD1. The germline gives CDR1 SGHAT, CDR2 FQNNGV. V shed 5 bases, J shed 7 bases, and the junction held 11 bases outside the gene matches. The CDR3 length is 16 residues. The CDR3 sequence is CASSASGTGRVGELFF. DNA for the CDR3: TGTGCCAGCAGCGCATCCGGGACAGGGAGGGTCGGGGAGCTGTTTTTT. Full variable domain (rest looked up from reference TRBV11-2 and TRBJ2-2): EAGVAQSPRYKIIEKRQSVAFWCNPISGHATLYWYQQILGQGPKLLIQFQNNGVVDDSQLPKDRFSAERLKGVDSTLKIQPAKLEDSAVYLCASSASGTGRVGELFFGEGSRLTVL.

This sequence joins TRBV7-2 and TRBJ2-2, with D possibly matching TRBD1 (6 bases). V was pared by 5 bases and J by 1 base, with 11 bases between. Germline CDR1 is SGHTA and CDR2 is FQGNSA. CDR3 length equals 15 residues. The CDR3, as DNA: TGTGCCAGCAGCCCACTGACAGGGAACACCGGGGAGCTGTTTTTT. It is translated as CASSPLTGNTGELFF.

V and J are TRBV5-1 and TRBJ1-1; D is perhaps TRBD1 (6 bases). This CDR3 has 14 amino acids. Deletions cut 2 bases from V and 3 bases from J, with 11 bases between. The V gene's germline CDR1 is SGHRS and CDR2 YFSETQ. CDR3 sequence: CASSFQGWDTEAFF. CDR3 nucleotides: TGCGCCAGCAGCTTTCAGGGGTGGGACACTGAAGCTTTCTTT.

This chain connects TRBV7-2 to TRBJ2-3; TRBD2 might be the D (6 bases). The CDR3 has 16 residues. Trimming pared 5 bases from V and 7 bases from J, leaving 22 bases between. Germline CDR1 reads SGHTA; CDR2 reads FQGNSA. The CDR3 DNA sequence: TGTGCCAGCAGCACTAGCCCGGGCAAAGGCATGAATACGCAGTATTTT. Translated, it gives CASSTSPGKGMNTQYF.

The rearrangement uses TRBV5-6 and TRBJ1-6, with 7 bases lining up with TRBD1. The germline CDR1 and CDR2 sequences are SGHDT and YYEEEE. This CDR3 is built from 15 residues. V dropped 3 bases and J dropped 6; count of bases not matched to a gene: 6. CDR3 region: CASSSPGTVNSPLHF. The CDR3 nucleotides read TGTGCCAGCAGCTCCCCCGGGACAGTTAATTCACCCCTCCACTTT.

V is TRBV5-5 and J is TRBJ1-5; no definite D call. The CDR3 is 14 residues long. V lost 0 bases to trimming and J lost 3 bases, with 7 bases between them. Germline V gene data show CDR1 as SGHKS and CDR2 as YYEKEE (reference sequence). This chain's CDR3 is CASSLDEYNQPQHF. The CDR3 DNA is TGTGCCAGCAGCTTGGATGAGTACAATCAGCCCCAGCATTTT.

The rearrangement links TRBV30 to TRBJ2-4, with a weak D call TRBD1 (6 bases). The CDR3 has 12 residues. Trimming left V 1 base short and J 10 bases short, with 11 bases between. Germline loops: CDR1 GTSNPN, CDR2 SVGIG (reference sequence). DNA of the CDR3: TGTGCCTGGAGTGGGTCAGGGGATATTCAGTACTTC. As protein: CAWSGSGDIQYF.

The chain joins TRBV7-8 to TRBJ2-2; the match to TRBD2 covers 10 bases. The CDR3 is 20 amino acids. V lost 5 bases and J lost 2; bases outside the gene matches: 17. CDR1 and CDR2 from the germline V gene are SGHVS and FQNEAQ. CDR3 protein: CASSPGASGGLKLNTGELFF. The CDR3 region has the DNA TGTGCCAGCAGCCCAGGGGCTAGCGGGGGCCTAAAACTAAACACCGGGGAGCTGTTTTTT.

This chain connects TRBV4-3 to TRBJ2-7, with D possibly matching TRBD2 (5 bases). Trimming removed 4 bases from V and 2 bases from J, with 12 bases in between. Germline assignment: CDR1 LGHNA and CDR2 YSLEER. The CDR3 length is 14 residues. The CDR3 DNA is TGCGCCAGCAGCCGGACTGTAGGGACCTACGAGCAGTACTTC. Its protein product is CASSRTVGTYEQYF.

The chain recombines TRBV5-1 with TRBJ1-1, with D possibly matching TRBD1 (6 bases). Deletions cut 4 bases from V and 0 bases from J, with 10 bases between. This CDR3 region has 14 residues. Germline CDR1 and CDR2: SGHRS and YFSETQ. The CDR3 nucleotides are TGCGCCAGCAGCCTTGGGGGCCTGAACACTGAAGCTTTCTTT. As protein: CASSLGGLNTEAFF. Together with reference TRBV5-1 and TRBJ1-1, the CDR3 gives the full variable domain: KAGVTQTPRYLIKTRGQQVTLSCSPISGHRSVSWYQQTPGQGLQFLFEYFSETQRNKGNFPGRFSGRQFSNSRSEMNVSTLELGDSALYLCASSLGGLNTEAFFGQGTRLTVV.

This rearrangement joins TRBV25-1 to TRBJ2-3; perhaps TRBD1 as D (5 bases). Between the trimmed V and J ends, which lost 2 bases and 0 bases, there was a span of 9 bases. CDR1 is MGHDK and CDR2 is SYGVNS in the germline V gene. The CDR3 has 15 residues. CDR3 DNA: TGTGCCAGCAGTGAAGGTACAGGTAGCACAGATACGCAGTATTTT. It yields the protein CASSEGTGSTDTQYF.